A selection of T cell receptor beta chains follows, all from one sample in a study of lymphopenia after photon versus proton radiotherapy. Here immunoSEQ multiplex PCR was the method, and the copy in TCRdb shows in-frame clones only, minus some. The table records 83,000 or so clones, approximately 82% of them present only once. Sample: peripheral blood, taken from a patient treated with proton-based radiotherapy. All receptors derive from a man in his sixties with pancreatic cancer. Both conserved end residues are part of each CDR3.

v_gene	j_gene	CDR3aa
TRBV28	TRBJ2-7	CASSSQTSGGVDEQYF
TRBV11-2	TRBJ2-4	CASSLNRDIQYF
TRBV11-2	TRBJ2-6	CASSLDLRGMSGANVLTF
TRBV6-6	TRBJ2-7	CASQSVGQSYEQYF
TRBV28	TRBJ1-1	CASRATEAFF
TRBV7-9	TRBJ2-1	CASSCSGCPSYNEQFF
TRBV7-2	TRBJ2-5	CASSLARRGWRTQETQYF
TRBV6-1	TRBJ2-1	CASSDYRGGLALVNEQFF
TRBV19	TRBJ2-4	CAVTGFDIQYF
TRBV11-1	TRBJ2-1	CASSLEVLAREQFF
TRBV29-1	TRBJ2-1	CSVVAQGVQFF
TRBV10-3	TRBJ2-7	CAISDAGGIGEYF
TRBV18	TRBJ2-7	CASSATMLGEQYF
TRBV7-8	TRBJ2-5	CASRGFKQQETQYF
TRBV5-4	TRBJ2-7	CASSSGRTYEQYF
TRBV11-2	TRBJ2-1	CASSRPTSGRDKQFF
TRBV7-2	TRBJ1-1	CASSLGSGQGLMNTEAFF
TRBV27	TRBJ1-5	CASSLGQPQHF
TRBV19	TRBJ1-2	CASSISGRAGAPNYGYTF
TRBV5-4	TRBJ2-7	CASSLAPGALYEQYF
TRBV9	TRBJ2-1	CASSPLVSVDNEQFF
TRBV5-1	TRBJ1-3	CASSSGGRGGNTIYF
TRBV5-1	TRBJ2-1	CASSLEASGSYNEQFF
TRBV19	TRBJ1-4	CASKFGTVATNEKLFF
TRBV30	TRBJ2-7	CAWSSGTGVYEQYF
TRBV5-1	TRBJ1-3	CASSTASSGNTIYF
TRBV28	TRBJ1-1	CASSQVGVTEAFF
TRBV7-8	TRBJ1-1	CASTETGLNTEAFF